Below, 8 T cell receptor beta chains from the same sample are listed, as sequenced in a study of T-cell reconstitution after alpha-beta-depleted transplantation in children. This sample's TCRbeta library carried unique molecular identifier barcodes. TCRdb re-called the PCR reads with MiXCR, one entry per CDR3 protein. This table has 450,000 to 550,000 distinct CDR3 sequences, roughly 11% appearing once. The source was PBMCs, mostly from graft donor cells, collected 180 days after TCRalphabeta/CD19-depleted stem cell transplant. These receptor sequences come from a female patient aged 2-9 years who had a stem cell transplant for aplastic anemia, so the T cells may come from the graft donor.

Ten or more counts support this clonotype. The rearrangement uses TRBV5-1 and TRBJ2-1; D gene ambiguous. The CDR3 spans 15 residues. V lost 0 bases to trimming and J lost 1 base, with 8 bases between them. Germline CDR1 reads SGHRS; CDR2 reads YFSETQ. The CDR3 protein is CASSLGSSSYNEQFF. In DNA form, the CDR3 reads TGCGCCAGCAGCTTGGGCAGCTCGTCCTACAATGAGCAGTTCTTC.

This clonotype has more than one count but fewer than ten. This sequence joins TRBV28 and TRBJ2-4; D might be TRBD2 (6 bases). The CDR3 is 20 amino acids. The V end lost 1 base, the J end lost 1 base, and 23 bases lay between the germline ends. Germline CDR1 MDHEN, CDR2 SYDVKM. CDR3 sequence reads: CASSLFSWYGGGEAKNIQYF. For the CDR3, the DNA is TGTGCCAGCAGTTTATTCAGCTGGTATGGGGGAGGAGAGGCCAAAAACATTCAGTACTTC.

This chain connects TRBV13 to TRBJ2-2; D gene uncertain. V shed 5 bases and J shed 2 bases, with 15 bases lying between them. The CDR3 sequence is 16 residues long. CDR1 is PRHDT, CDR2 FYEKMQ, per germline (reference sequence). CDR3 nucleotide sequence: TGTGCCAGCAGCCCCCGCCTGTGGCTAAACACCGGGGAGCTGTTTTTT. Amino acid sequence: CASSPRLWLNTGELFF.

The rearrangement uses TRBV5-1 and TRBJ2-1; a weak D match, TRBD2 (6 bases). This CDR3 comprises 13 residues. Germline CDR1 and CDR2: SGHRS and YFSETQ. V lost 0 bases, J lost 8 bases, and 9 bases lay in between. For the CDR3, the DNA is TGCGCCAGCAGCTTGGTGGGGAGGCATGAGCAGTTCTTC. It codes for CASSLVGRHEQFF.

V usage is TRBV5-1 and J usage is TRBJ1-2; the D gene is possibly TRBD1 (5 bases). The CDR3 contains 11 residues. Deletions cut 3 bases from V and 10 bases from J, with 10 bases between. The germline V gene encodes CDR1 SGHRS and CDR2 YFSETQ. The CDR3 coding sequence is TGCGCCAGCAGCTCTCAGGGAGCCTACACCTTC. Protein sequence: CASSSQGAYTF.

The CDR3 region has the DNA TGTGCCAGCAGTTTACCGCGAACAGGGCCCGAGACCCAGTACTTC. This gives the protein CASSLPRTGPETQYF. V usage is TRBV12-3 or TRBV12-4 and J usage is TRBJ2-5, with a weak D call TRBD1 (6 bases). The CDR3 length is 15 residues. V lost 2 bases and J 5 bases, leaving 15 bases between the germline ends.

This clonotype was recorded a few times. The gene calls are TRBV6-2 or TRBV6-3 and TRBJ2-7, with D tentatively TRBD1 (6 bases). V lost 2 bases and J lost 1, with 12 bases in between. The CDR3 length is 15 residues. Germline CDR1 MNHEY, CDR2 SVGEGT. DNA for the CDR3: TGTGCCAGCAGTTACGGACAGAAAAGGTCCTACGAGCAGTACGTC. Protein product: CASSYGQKRSYEQYV.

The rearrangement uses TRBV20-1 and TRBJ1-2; D is unresolved. Trimming took 6 bases from V and 4 from J, leaving 15 bases between them. The germline gives CDR1 DFQATT, CDR2 SNEGSKA (reference sequence). The CDR3 runs 13 residues. The CDR3 region has the DNA TGCAGTGCCCACCTAAGAGGGTCCTATGGCTACACCTTC. Its protein product is CSAHLRGSYGYTF.